Following are 30 T cell receptor beta chains from one sample sequenced in a study of Ad26.COV2.S vaccination and SARS-CoV-2 variants. Clones were read by immunoSEQ multiplex PCR, and TCRdb kept only the in-frame ones, dropping some. The data hold a few hundred thousand clones, with roughly 90% observed a single time. Treatment in this sample: around 19 received Ad26.COV2.S at low or high dose, single or two shots; about 5 received placebo; per-sample allocation not given. Each sample was drawn 63 days after the first injection (of vaccine or placebo). Sample: peripheral blood, taken in a trial of Ad26.COV2.S vaccine versus placebo. All receptors derive from a person between 18 and 65 years old who received the Ad26.COV2.S COVID-19 vaccine or a placebo.

This chain links TRBV4-1 with TRBJ2-7; TRBD1 aligns across 11 bases. The CDR3 is 16 residues long. J gave up 7 bases and V 2 bases, and 10 bases lay outside the gene matches. CDR1 MGHRA and CDR2 YSYEKL come from the germline V gene. In DNA form, the CDR3 reads TGCGCCAGCAGCCAACCTGGACAGGGGGCGCTTGGGGAGCAGTACTTC. It codes for CASSQPGQGALGEQYF.

The V gene is TRBV9, the J gene TRBJ2-7, with TRBD1 matching 7 bases. CDR3 length: 16 amino acids. Per germline, CDR1 SGDLS and CDR2 YYNGEE. V shed 0 bases and J 0 bases; nucleotides not matched to a gene: 6. The CDR3 nucleotides are TGTGCCAGCAGCGTAGGGTCAGGGGGTCCCTCCTACGAGCAGTACTTC. Amino acids: CASSVGSGGPSYEQYF. Together with reference TRBV9 and TRBJ2-7, the CDR3 gives the full variable domain: DSGVTQTPKHLITATGQRVTLRCSPRSGDLSVYWYQQSLDQGLQFLIQYYNGEERAKGNILERFSAQQFPDLHSELNLSSLELGDSALYFCASSVGSGGPSYEQYFGPGTRLTVT.

V is TRBV11-3 and J is TRBJ2-3; 9 bases are shared with TRBD1. The trim removed 2 bases at V and 3 bases at J, leaving 6 bases unmatched. Germline assignment: CDR1 SGHNT and CDR2 YENEEA. The CDR3 sequence is 16 residues long. CDR3 DNA: TGTGCCAGCAGCTTAAGAACAGGGGGCTGGACAGATACGCAGTATTTT. This gives the protein CASSLRTGGWTDTQYF.

This clone appeared a few times. This chain joins TRBV7-3 and TRBJ2-5; tentative D call: TRBD1 (6 bases). CDR3 length: 15 residues. In germline, CDR1 is SGHTA, CDR2 FQGTGA. V was clipped by 2 bases and J by 6 bases, with 16 bases between them. CDR3 DNA sequence: TGTGCCAGCAGCTTAGGGGCAGGGGCCGTCCAGACCCAGTACTTC. This sequence encodes CASSLGAGAVQTQYF.

This chain connects TRBV6-4 to TRBJ2-7; 9 bases fit TRBD1. Unmatched junction bases numbered 10, after V lost 1 base and J lost 3 bases. The CDR3 extends over 17 amino acids. In germline, CDR1 is MRHNA, CDR2 SNTAGT. CDR3 DNA sequence: TGTGCCAGCAGTGACTTGATTAAACCGGGACAGGGCTACGAGCAGTACTTC. As protein: CASSDLIKPGQGYEQYF.

The V gene is TRBV7-9, the J gene TRBJ1-3; D gene uncertain. The CDR3 totals 14 residues. V dropped 6 bases and J dropped 0 bases, with 9 bases sitting between them. Per germline, CDR1 SEHNR and CDR2 FQNEAQ (reference sequence). CDR3 amino acids: CASSGVSSGNTIYF. The CDR3 nucleotides read TGTGCCAGCAGTGGGGTGTCCTCTGGAAACACCATATATTTT.

This clone was recorded only once. The J gene is TRBJ2-3, the V gene TRBV6-2 or TRBV6-3; 7 bases agree with TRBD2. The trim removed 4 bases at V and 4 bases at J, leaving 11 bases unmatched. This CDR3 comprises 16 residues. Germline-derived CDR1 and CDR2 are MNHEY and SVGEGT. The CDR3 here is CASSSKRGGGADTQYF. The CDR3 DNA sequence: TGTGCCAGCAGTTCCAAAAGGGGTGGGGGGGCAGATACGCAGTATTTT.

The chain uses TRBV2 and TRBJ2-2; 7 bases are a match to TRBD1. CDR3 length: 16 amino acids. Trimming removed 7 bases from V and 0 bases from J; junction bases left unmatched: 8. CDR1 is SNHLY, CDR2 FYNNEI, per germline. As DNA, the CDR3 is TGTGCCAGCAAGAGAGGGGGCTCCCCGAACACCGGGGAGCTGTTTTTT. Protein product: CASKRGGSPNTGELFF.

About this clone itself: The sample holds other DNA sequences that translate to the same CDR3. This chain uses TRBV10-3 with TRBJ1-5; TRBD1 aligns across 7 bases. The germline gives CDR1 ENHRY, CDR2 SYGVKD. Trimming at V came to 3 bases and at J to 1 base, leaving 0 bases not matched to a gene. This CDR3 is built from 14 residues. The CDR3 DNA follows: TGTGCCATCAGTGAAGGGGGCAGCAATCAGCCCCAGCATTTT. The encoded protein is CAISEGGSNQPQHF.

The CDR3 nucleotides are TGCGCCAGCAGCCAAGCAAGATCTGGGGGCTTCGGGGAGCTGTTTTTT. Protein: CASSQARSGGFGELFF. The chain links TRBV4-1 to TRBJ2-2; possibly TRBD1 for D (6 bases). CDR3 length equals 16 residues. Trimming pared 1 base from V and 7 bases from J, leaving 16 bases between. CDR1 is MGHRA, CDR2 YSYEKL, per germline.

The rearrangement uses TRBV4-2 and TRBJ1-1; no clear D. Trimming left V 0 bases short and J 4 bases short, with 12 bases between. This CDR3 region has 15 residues. Germline lookup yields CDR1 LGHNA and CDR2 YNFKEQ. CDR3 DNA: TGTGCCAGCAGCCAAGATATTGCAGGTGCCACTGAAGCTTTCTTT. It encodes CASSQDIAGATEAFF.

This chain joins TRBV28 and TRBJ1-1; D might be TRBD1 (5 bases). The CDR3 loop spans 14 amino acids. Looked up from germline, CDR1 is MDHEN and CDR2 is SYDVKM. Deletions cut 1 base from V and 4 bases from J, with 10 bases between. CDR3 protein: CASSLSGRGTEAFF. In DNA form, the CDR3 reads TGTGCCAGCAGTTTATCAGGGAGGGGCACTGAAGCTTTCTTT.

This rearrangement joins TRBV28 to TRBJ1-4; D not resolved. Germline values: CDR1 MDHEN, CDR2 SYDVKM. This CDR3 comprises 14 residues. Trimming removed 6 bases from V and 0 bases from J, with 8 bases in between. This CDR3 is CASRGSPTNEKLFF. CDR3 nucleotide sequence: TGTGCCAGCAGGGGTTCCCCAACTAATGAAAAACTGTTTTTT.

The chain employs TRBV27 and TRBJ1-2, with 8 bases that match TRBD1. CDR1 and CDR2 from the germline V gene are MNHEY and SMNVEV (reference sequence). With V trimmed by 5 bases and J by 4 bases, 12 bases remained unmatched. The CDR3 has 16 residues. The CDR3 region is CASSQLTGGTPYGYTF. The CDR3 nucleotides are TGTGCCAGCAGTCAACTTACAGGGGGTACTCCCTATGGCTACACCTTC.

The chain recombines TRBV7-2 with TRBJ2-7; no clear D gene. Per the germline V gene, CDR1 is SGHTA and CDR2 is FQGNSA. V dropped 2 bases and J dropped 0 bases, with 8 bases sitting between them. The CDR3 loop spans 14 amino acids. Written as DNA, the CDR3 is TGTGCCAGCAGCTTAATGCACAGCTCCTACGAGCAGTACTTC. As protein: CASSLMHSSYEQYF.

The chain uses TRBV13 and TRBJ2-7; 7 positions match TRBD1. The V gene's germline CDR1 is PRHDT and CDR2 FYEKMQ (reference sequence). The trim removed 5 bases at V and 2 bases at J, leaving 3 bases unmatched. The CDR3 length is 13 residues. In nucleotides, the CDR3 is TGTGCCAGCAGCAGACAGGGTCCCTACGAGCAGTACTTC. It is translated as CASSRQGPYEQYF. Full variable domain (remainder filled in from reference TRBV13 and TRBJ2-7): AAGVIQSPRHLIKEKRETATLKCYPIPRHDTVYWYQQGPGQDPQFLISFYEKMQSDKGSIPDRFSAQQFSDYHSELNMSSLELGDSALYFCASSRQGPYEQYFGPGTRLTVT.

This clone was detected once. The chain uses TRBV4-1 and TRBJ2-3; D not certain. The CDR3 loop spans 13 amino acids. V gave up 2 bases and J gave up 2 bases, with 5 bases separating them. CDR1 is MGHRA, CDR2 YSYEKL, per germline. The CDR3 protein is CASSQLLTDTQYF. The CDR3 DNA sequence: TGCGCCAGCAGCCAACTTCTCACAGATACGCAGTATTTT.

The chain uses TRBV2 and TRBJ2-2; D perhaps matches TRBD2 (7 bases). Germline V CDR1 and CDR2: SNHLY, FYNNEI. The CDR3 runs to 15 residues. V lost 6 bases, J lost 7 bases, and 18 bases lay in between. The CDR3, as DNA: TGTGCCAGCAGCGGATGGGACTACAGGGTCGGGGAGCTGTTTTTT. Its translation is CASSGWDYRVGELFF.

The chain recombines TRBV5-1 with TRBJ2-1, with 10 bases lining up with TRBD1. The germline V gene has CDR1 SGHRS and CDR2 YFSETQ. The CDR3 covers 16 residues. The V gene end was trimmed by 8 bases and the J gene end by 8 bases; junction bases not matched to a gene: 16. DNA of the CDR3: TGCGCCAGTACCCCCCCCGGGACAGGGGTTTACGATGAGCAGTTCTTC. As protein: CASTPPGTGVYDEQFF.

This clone came up a few times. The gene calls are TRBV19 and TRBJ2-2; a possible D gene is TRBD2 (5 bases). The germline CDR1 and CDR2 sequences are LNHDA and SQIVND (reference sequence). The germline V and J ends were trimmed by 6 bases and 2 bases, with 13 bases remaining between them. This CDR3 is built from 15 residues. As DNA, the CDR3 is TGTGCCAGTAGAACGGACTGGGTAAACACCGGGGAGCTGTTTTTT. Protein product: CASRTDWVNTGELFF.

The V and J genes are TRBV2 and TRBJ1-1; TRBD1 matches 7 bases. Germline V CDR1 and CDR2: SNHLY, FYNNEI. The CDR3 contains 14 residues. V lost 5 bases, J lost 3 bases, and 6 bases stayed unmatched. In DNA, the CDR3 is TGTGCCAGCAGTAGAGCCGGGACAGACACTGAAGCTTTCTTT. It codes for CASSRAGTDTEAFF.

The chain has TRBV10-3 and TRBJ2-7, with unresolved D. The CDR3 consists of 13 residues. The germline CDR1 and CDR2 sequences are ENHRY and SYGVKD. The ends were cut back, 0 bases at V and 2 bases at J, with 5 bases in the middle. CDR3 protein: CAISESGTYEQYF. CDR3 sequence (DNA): TGTGCCATCAGTGAGTCAGGGACCTACGAGCAGTACTTC.

The chain has TRBV6-2 or TRBV6-3 and TRBJ1-2; TRBD1 agrees at 7 bases. Germline values: CDR1 MNHEY, CDR2 SVGEGT. V lost 2 bases and J lost 3; bases outside the gene matches: 12. CDR3 length: 17 amino acids. The CDR3 loop is CASSYLTTGKRDYGYTF. The DNA for the CDR3 is TGTGCCAGCAGTTACCTTACGACAGGGAAGAGGGACTATGGCTACACCTTC.

V gene TRBV5-1 combines with J gene TRBJ2-3; TRBD2 aligns across 11 bases. CDR1 is SGHRS, CDR2 YFSETQ, per germline. V was clipped by 5 bases and J by 3 bases; unmatched bases: 11. CDR3 length: 17 residues. The CDR3 here is CASRLLAGGSRTDTQYF. The CDR3 DNA is TGCGCCAGCAGACTTCTAGCGGGGGGATCCCGAACAGATACGCAGTATTTT.

The gene calls are TRBV25-1 and TRBJ1-5, with 9 bases that match TRBD1. Germline CDR1 is MGHDK and CDR2 is SYGVNS. The CDR3 extends over 16 amino acids. V gave up 1 base and J gave up 2 bases; unmatched junction bases: 3. CDR3: CASSEWGQGGNQPQHF. DNA for the CDR3: TGTGCCAGCAGTGAATGGGGACAGGGAGGCAATCAGCCCCAGCATTTT.

J is TRBJ1-1 and V is TRBV9, with D unresolved. V lost 0 bases to trimming and J lost 6 bases, with 9 bases between them. Germline V lookup: CDR1 SGDLS, CDR2 YYNGEE. The CDR3 loop spans 13 amino acids. The CDR3 coding sequence is TGTGCCAGCAGCGTAGTATCCACCGCTGAAGCTTTCTTT. Amino acid sequence: CASSVVSTAEAFF.

This clone was seen just once. The chain combines TRBV9 with TRBJ1-6; TRBD1 might be the D (5 bases). Trimming pared 6 bases from V and 6 bases from J, leaving 13 bases between. The germline V gene encodes CDR1 SGDLS and CDR2 YYNGEE. The CDR3 extends over 14 amino acids. The CDR3 loop is CASKRDLGNSPLHF. The CDR3 nucleotides are TGTGCCAGCAAGAGGGACCTGGGTAATTCACCCCTCCACTTT. The full variable domain, its missing parts supplied by reference TRBV9 and TRBJ1-6, is DSGVTQTPKHLITATGQRVTLRCSPRSGDLSVYWYQQSLDQGLQFLIQYYNGEERAKGNILERFSAQQFPDLHSELNLSSLELGDSALYFCASKRDLGNSPLHFGNGTRLTVT.

This clone has only one observation. The gene calls are TRBV6-1 and TRBJ2-7; 9 positions agree with TRBD1. V gave up 5 bases and J gave up 1 base; unmatched junction bases: 3. This CDR3 is built from 14 residues. The germline V gene encodes CDR1 MNHNS and CDR2 SASEGT. The CDR3: CASSSGTGSYEQYF. Here the CDR3 DNA reads TGTGCCAGCAGTTCGGGGACAGGGTCCTACGAGCAGTACTTC.

The chain combines TRBV28 with TRBJ2-7; D gene unclear. Per germline, CDR1 MDHEN and CDR2 SYDVKM. The CDR3 totals 15 residues. Trimming took off 3 bases at V and 0 bases at J, with 12 bases between the two ends. Here the CDR3 DNA reads TGTGCCAGCAGTTTCTTTAGATTAAGCTCCTACGAGCAGTACTTC. This translates into CASSFFRLSSYEQYF.

This clone was seen a handful of times. J is TRBJ2-1 and V is TRBV7-2; D is undetermined. Trimming removed 2 bases at V and 6 bases at J, with 11 bases between. Germline V gene data show CDR1 as SGHTA and CDR2 as FQGNSA. The CDR3 sequence is 14 residues long. This CDR3 is CASSLRQDRNEQFF. The CDR3 DNA sequence: TGTGCCAGCAGCTTAAGGCAGGACCGCAATGAGCAGTTCTTC.